This T cell receptor beta chain was obtained from a study of CD8 T cells in Susac syndrome. When the RNA was reverse transcribed, random hexamers were used with an input of roughly 0.5 to 1 ug. TCRdb processed the immunoSEQ multiplex PCR reads anew with MiXCR; each CDR3 protein has one entry. The sample lists some 68,000 distinct CDR3 sequences; roughly 93% were seen once. CDR1 is SGHDN and CDR2 is FVKESK in the germline V gene. CDR3 length equals 12 residues. Trimming removed 3 bases at V and 7 bases at J, with 10 bases between. The sequence was obtained from a human donor with Susac syndrome. V gene TRBV14 combines with J gene TRBJ2-7; D remains ambiguous. The sequenced sample consisted of CD4+ T cells from PBMCs. The CDR3 coding sequence is TGTGCCAGCAGCCAGGTGATTGGGGAGCAGTACTTC. It is translated as CASSQVIGEQYF.